This T cell receptor beta chain was identified in a study of T cell responses to AZD1222 COVID-19 vaccine. Sequenced by immunoSEQ multiplex PCR; TCRdb stores in-frame clones only, minus some. The sample lists about 96,000 clones, 75% to 90% occurring once. Deletions cut 0 bases from V and 4 bases from J, with 21 bases between. The germline CDR1 and CDR2 sequences are MGHRA and YSYEKL. The CDR3 runs 18 residues. As concerns this clone: The antigen remains undetermined.

Broader study findings: The study reported that nearly half of spike-specific TCRs target unmutated variant regions. Repertoire sampling occurred only after the peak T cell response.

The receptor comes from an adult in good health. The sample here was peripheral blood, taken on day 0 of AZD1222 vaccination. This chain links TRBV4-1 with TRBJ2-5; D is perhaps TRBD1 (5 bases). CDR3 sequence (DNA): TGCGCCAGCAGCCAAGATCGGTCTCCGGCAGGGTTCGGAGAGACCCAGTACTTC. It translates to CASSQDRSPAGFGETQYF.